This entry lists 2 T cell receptor beta chains sequenced from one sample in a study of blood T cell repertoires in COVID-19. Generated by immunoSEQ multiplex PCR, the TCRdb table keeps only in-frame clones and is missing some. Among roughly 71,000 clones listed, roughly 84% were seen once. The specimen was peripheral blood. Receptors originate from a man aged 50-59 years with active COVID-19.

This chain joins TRBV5-1 and TRBJ2-7; 7 bases match TRBD2. Trimming took 6 bases from V and 0 from J; bases not matched to a gene: 6. CDR1 and CDR2 from the germline V gene are SGHRS and YFSETQ. There are 14 residues in the CDR3. CDR3 loop: CASTESGISYEQYF. The CDR3, as DNA: TGCGCCAGCACCGAGAGCGGGATCTCCTACGAGCAGTACTTC.

The V call is TRBV7-2, the J call TRBJ2-3; possibly TRBD2 for D (6 bases). The germline gives CDR1 SGHTA, CDR2 FQGNSA. Between the trimmed V and J ends, which lost 4 bases and 0 bases, there was a span of 11 bases. The CDR3 is 15 amino acids. The CDR3: CASSSSGTSTDTQYF. Here the CDR3 DNA reads TGTGCCAGCAGCTCATCCGGGACTAGCACAGATACGCAGTATTTT.